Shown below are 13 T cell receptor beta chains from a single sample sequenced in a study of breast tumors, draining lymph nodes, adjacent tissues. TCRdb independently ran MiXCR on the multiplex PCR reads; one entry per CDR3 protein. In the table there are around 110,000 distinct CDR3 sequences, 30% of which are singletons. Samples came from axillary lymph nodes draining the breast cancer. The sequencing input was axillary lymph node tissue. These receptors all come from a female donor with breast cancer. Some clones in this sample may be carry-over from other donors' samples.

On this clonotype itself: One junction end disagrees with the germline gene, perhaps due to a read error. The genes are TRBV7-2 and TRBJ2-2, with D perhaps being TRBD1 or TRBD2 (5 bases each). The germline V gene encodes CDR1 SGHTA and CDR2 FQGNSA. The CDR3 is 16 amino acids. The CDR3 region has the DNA TGTGCCAGCAGCTTGCCACCCCACTCGAACACTGGGGGGCTGTTTTTT. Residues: CASSLPPHSNTGGLFF.

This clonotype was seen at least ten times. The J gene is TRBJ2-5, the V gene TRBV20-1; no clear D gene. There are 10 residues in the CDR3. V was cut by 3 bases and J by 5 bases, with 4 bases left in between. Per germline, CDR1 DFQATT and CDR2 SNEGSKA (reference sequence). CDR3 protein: CSARGETQYF. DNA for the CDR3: TGCAGTGCTAGGGGTGAGACCCAGTACTTC.

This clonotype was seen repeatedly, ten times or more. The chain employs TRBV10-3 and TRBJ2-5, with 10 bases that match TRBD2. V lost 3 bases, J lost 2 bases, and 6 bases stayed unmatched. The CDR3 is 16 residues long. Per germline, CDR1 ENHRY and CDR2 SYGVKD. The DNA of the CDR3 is TGTGCCATCAGTGAACAAGCGGGAGGGCTTCAAGAGACCCAGTACTTC. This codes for CAISEQAGGLQETQYF.

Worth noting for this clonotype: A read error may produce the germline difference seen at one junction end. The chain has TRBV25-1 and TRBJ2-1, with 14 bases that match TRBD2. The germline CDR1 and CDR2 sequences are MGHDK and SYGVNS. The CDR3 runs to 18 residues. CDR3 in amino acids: CTSRMGTSGSGTSREQFF. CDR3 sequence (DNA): TGTACCAGCAGAATGGGGACTAGCGGGAGTGGAACGTCACGTGAGCAGTTCTTC.

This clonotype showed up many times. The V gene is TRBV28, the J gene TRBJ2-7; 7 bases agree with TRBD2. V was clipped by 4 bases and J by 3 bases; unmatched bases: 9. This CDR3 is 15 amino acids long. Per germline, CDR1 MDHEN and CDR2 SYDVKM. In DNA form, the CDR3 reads TGTGCCAGCAGTTCCCTGGCGGGAGAGTACTACGAGCAGTACTTC. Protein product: CASSSLAGEYYEQYF.

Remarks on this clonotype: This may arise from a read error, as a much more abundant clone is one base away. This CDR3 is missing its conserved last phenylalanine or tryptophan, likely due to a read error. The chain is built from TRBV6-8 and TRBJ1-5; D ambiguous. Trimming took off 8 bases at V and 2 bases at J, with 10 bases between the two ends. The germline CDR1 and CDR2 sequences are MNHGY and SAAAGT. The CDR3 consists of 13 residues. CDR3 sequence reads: CASCEHGNQPQHS. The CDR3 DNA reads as TGTGCCAGCTGTGAACATGGCAATCAGCCCCAGCATTCT.

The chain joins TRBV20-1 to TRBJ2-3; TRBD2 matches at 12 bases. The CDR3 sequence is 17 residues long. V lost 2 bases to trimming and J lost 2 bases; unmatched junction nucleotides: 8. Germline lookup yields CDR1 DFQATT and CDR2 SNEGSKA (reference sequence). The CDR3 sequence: CSARQGLAGWNTDTQYF. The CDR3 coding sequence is TGCAGTGCTAGACAGGGACTAGCGGGTTGGAACACAGATACGCAGTATTTT.

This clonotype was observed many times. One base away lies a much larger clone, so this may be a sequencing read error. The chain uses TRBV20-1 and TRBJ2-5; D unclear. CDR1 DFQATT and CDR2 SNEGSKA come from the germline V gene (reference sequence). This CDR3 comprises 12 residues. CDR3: CSARVTSETPYF. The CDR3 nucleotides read TGCAGTGCTAGGGTGACATCAGAGACCCCGTACTTC.

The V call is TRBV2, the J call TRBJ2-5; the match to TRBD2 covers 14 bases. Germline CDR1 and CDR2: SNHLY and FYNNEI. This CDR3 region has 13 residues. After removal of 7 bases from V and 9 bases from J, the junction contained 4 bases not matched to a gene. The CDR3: CASIPGLAGAQYF. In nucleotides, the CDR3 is TGTGCCAGCATCCCGGGACTAGCGGGGGCCCAGTACTTC.

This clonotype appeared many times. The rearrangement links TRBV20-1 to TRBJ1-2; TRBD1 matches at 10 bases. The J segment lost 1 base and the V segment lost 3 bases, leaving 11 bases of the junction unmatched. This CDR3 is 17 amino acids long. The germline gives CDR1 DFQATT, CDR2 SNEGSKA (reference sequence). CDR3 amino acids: CSARPGIGQGVNYGYTF. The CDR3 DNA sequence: TGCAGTGCTAGGCCAGGGATTGGACAGGGGGTTAACTATGGCTACACCTTC.

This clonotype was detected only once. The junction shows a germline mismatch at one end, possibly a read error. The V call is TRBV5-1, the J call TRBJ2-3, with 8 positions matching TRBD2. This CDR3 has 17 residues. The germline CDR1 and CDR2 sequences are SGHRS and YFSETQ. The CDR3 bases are TGTGCCAGCAGCTTGGGGATCAGCGGGAGTTGGACAGATACGCAGTGTTTT. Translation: CASSLGISGSWTDTQCF.

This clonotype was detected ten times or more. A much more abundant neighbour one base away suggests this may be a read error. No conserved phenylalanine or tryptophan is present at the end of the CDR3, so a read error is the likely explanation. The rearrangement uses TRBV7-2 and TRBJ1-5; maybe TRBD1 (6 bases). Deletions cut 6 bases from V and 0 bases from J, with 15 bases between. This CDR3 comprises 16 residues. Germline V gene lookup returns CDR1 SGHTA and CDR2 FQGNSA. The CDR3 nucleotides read TGTGCCAGCAGTGCGGGACACCAATATAGCAATCAGCCCCAGCATCTT. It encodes CASSAGHQYSNQPQHL.

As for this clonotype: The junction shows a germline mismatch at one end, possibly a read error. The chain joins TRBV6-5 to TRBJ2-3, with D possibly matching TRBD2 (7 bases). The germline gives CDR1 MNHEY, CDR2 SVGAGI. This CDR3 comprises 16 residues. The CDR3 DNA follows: TGCGCCAGCAGTCAATCTGGCGGGGGCCCCCAGGGGACGCAGTATTTT. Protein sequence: CASSQSGGGPQGTQYF.